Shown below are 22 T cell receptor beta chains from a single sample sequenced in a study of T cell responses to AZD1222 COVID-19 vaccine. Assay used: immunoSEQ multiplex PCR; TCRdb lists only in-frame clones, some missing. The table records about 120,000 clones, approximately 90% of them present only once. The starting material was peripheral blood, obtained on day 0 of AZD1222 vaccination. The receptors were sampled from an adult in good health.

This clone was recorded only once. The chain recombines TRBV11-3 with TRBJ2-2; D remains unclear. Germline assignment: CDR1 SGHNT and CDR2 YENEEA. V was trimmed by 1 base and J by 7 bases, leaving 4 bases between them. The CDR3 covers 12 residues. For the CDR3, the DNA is TGTGCCAGCAGCTTAGCTGGCGGGGAGCTGTTTTTT. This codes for CASSLAGGELFF.

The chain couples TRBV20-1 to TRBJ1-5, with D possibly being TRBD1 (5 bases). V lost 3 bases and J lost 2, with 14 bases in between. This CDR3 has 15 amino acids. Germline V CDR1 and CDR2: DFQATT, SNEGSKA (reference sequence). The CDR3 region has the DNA TGCAGTGCTAGTATGGGGCTAGAGGGCAATCAGCCCCAGCATTTT. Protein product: CSASMGLEGNQPQHF.

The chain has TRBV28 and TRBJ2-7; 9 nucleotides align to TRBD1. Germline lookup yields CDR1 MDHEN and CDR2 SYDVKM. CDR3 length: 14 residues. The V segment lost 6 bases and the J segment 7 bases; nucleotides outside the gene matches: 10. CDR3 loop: CASRLQGALGEQYF. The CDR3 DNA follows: TGTGCCAGCAGGCTACAGGGGGCCCTCGGGGAGCAGTACTTC.

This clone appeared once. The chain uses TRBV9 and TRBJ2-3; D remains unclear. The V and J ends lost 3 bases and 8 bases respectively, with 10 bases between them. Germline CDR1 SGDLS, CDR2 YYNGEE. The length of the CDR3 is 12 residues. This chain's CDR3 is CASSAPSPTQYF. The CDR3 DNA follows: TGTGCCAGCAGCGCCCCCAGCCCTACGCAGTATTTT.

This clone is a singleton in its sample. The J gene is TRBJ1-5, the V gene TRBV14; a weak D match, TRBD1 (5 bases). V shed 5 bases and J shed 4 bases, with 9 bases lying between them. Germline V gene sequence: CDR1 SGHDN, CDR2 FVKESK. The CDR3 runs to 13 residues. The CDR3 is CASSLGLNQPQHF. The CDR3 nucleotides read TGTGCCAGCAGCTTGGGACTTAATCAGCCCCAGCATTTT.

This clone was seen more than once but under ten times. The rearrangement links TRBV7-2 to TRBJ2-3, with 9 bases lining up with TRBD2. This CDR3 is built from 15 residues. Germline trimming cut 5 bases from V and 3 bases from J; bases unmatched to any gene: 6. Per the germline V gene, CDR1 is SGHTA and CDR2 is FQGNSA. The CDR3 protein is CASSLAGGSTDTQYF. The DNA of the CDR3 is TGTGCCAGCAGCCTGGCGGGAGGGTCTACAGATACGCAGTATTTT.

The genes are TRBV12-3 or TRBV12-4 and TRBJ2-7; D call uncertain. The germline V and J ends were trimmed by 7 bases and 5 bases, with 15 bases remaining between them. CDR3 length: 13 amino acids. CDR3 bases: TGTGCCAGCACCTCCTCGGGCCAGGACGAGCAGTACTTC. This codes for CASTSSGQDEQYF.

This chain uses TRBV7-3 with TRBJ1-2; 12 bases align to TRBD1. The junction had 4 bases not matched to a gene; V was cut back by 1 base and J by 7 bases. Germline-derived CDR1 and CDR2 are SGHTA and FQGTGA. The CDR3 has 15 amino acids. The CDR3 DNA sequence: TGTGCCAGCAGCTTAAAGGGACAGGGGGCCGGTGGCTACACCTTC. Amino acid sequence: CASSLKGQGAGGYTF.

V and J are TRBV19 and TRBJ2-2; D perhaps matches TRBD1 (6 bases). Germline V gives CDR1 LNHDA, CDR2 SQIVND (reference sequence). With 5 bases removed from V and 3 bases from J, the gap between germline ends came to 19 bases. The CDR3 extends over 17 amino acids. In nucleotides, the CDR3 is TGTGCCAGTAGTCAGGGGTCCCACCTCATGGACACCGGGGAGCTGTTTTTT. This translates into CASSQGSHLMDTGELFF.

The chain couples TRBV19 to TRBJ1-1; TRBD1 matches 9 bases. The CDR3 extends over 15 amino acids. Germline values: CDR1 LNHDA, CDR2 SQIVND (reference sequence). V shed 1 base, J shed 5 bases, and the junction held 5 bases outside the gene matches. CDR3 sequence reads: CASSIGDREVTEAFF. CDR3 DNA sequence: TGTGCCAGTAGTATAGGGGACAGGGAGGTGACTGAAGCTTTCTTT.

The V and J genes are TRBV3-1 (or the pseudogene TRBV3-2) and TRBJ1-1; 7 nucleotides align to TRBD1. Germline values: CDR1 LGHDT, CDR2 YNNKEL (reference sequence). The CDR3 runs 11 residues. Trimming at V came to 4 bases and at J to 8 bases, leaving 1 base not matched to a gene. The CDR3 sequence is CASSRQGEAFF. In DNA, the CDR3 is TGTGCCAGCAGCCGACAGGGCGAAGCTTTCTTT.

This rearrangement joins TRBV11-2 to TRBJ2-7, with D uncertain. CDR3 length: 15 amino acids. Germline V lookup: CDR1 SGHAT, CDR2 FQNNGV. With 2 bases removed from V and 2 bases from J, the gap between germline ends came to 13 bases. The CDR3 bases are TGTGCCAGCAGCTTACAGAATAGGCCTGCCTACGAGCAGTACTTC. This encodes CASSLQNRPAYEQYF.

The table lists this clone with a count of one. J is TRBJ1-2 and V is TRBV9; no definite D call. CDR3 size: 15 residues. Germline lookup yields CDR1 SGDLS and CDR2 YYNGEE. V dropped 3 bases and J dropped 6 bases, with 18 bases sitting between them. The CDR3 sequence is CASSATGWGGNGYTF. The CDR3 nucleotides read TGTGCCAGCAGCGCAACCGGCTGGGGTGGGAATGGCTACACCTTC.

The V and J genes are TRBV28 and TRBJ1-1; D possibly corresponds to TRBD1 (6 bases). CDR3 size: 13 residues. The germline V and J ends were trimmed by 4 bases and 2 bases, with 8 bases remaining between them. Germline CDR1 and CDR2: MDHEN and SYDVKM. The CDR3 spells CASSWTENTEAFF. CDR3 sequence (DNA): TGTGCCAGCAGTTGGACAGAAAACACTGAAGCTTTCTTT.

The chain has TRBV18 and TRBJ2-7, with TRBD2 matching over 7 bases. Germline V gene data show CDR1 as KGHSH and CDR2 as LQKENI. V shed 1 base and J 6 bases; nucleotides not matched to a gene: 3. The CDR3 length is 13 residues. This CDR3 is CASSPLTSAEQYF. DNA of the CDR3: TGTGCCAGCTCACCACTTACTAGCGCCGAGCAGTACTTC.

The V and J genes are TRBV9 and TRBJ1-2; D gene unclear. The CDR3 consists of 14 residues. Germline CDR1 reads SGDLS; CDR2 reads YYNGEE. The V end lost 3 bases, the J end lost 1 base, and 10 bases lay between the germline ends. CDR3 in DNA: TGTGCCAGCAGCGCCACCGGGATTAACTATGGCTACACCTTC. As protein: CASSATGINYGYTF.

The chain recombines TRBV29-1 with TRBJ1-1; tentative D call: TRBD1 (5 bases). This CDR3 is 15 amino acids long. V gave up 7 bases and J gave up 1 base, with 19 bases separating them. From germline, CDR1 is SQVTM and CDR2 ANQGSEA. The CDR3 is CSGGARGLSNTEAFF. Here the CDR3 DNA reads TGCAGCGGAGGGGCTCGGGGCCTTTCGAACACTGAAGCTTTCTTT. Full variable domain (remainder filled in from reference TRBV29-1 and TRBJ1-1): SAVISQKPSRDICQRGTSLTIQCQVDSQVTMMFWYRQQPGQSLTLIATANQGSEATYESGFVIDKFPISRPNLTFSTLTVSNMSPEDSSIYLCSGGARGLSNTEAFFGQGTRLTVV.

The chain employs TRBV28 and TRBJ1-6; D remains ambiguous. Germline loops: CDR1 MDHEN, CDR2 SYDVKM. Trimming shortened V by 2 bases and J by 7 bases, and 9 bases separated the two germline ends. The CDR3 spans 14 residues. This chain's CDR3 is CASSLEGYNSPLHF. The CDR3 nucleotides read TGTGCCAGCAGTTTAGAAGGGTACAATTCACCCCTCCACTTT.

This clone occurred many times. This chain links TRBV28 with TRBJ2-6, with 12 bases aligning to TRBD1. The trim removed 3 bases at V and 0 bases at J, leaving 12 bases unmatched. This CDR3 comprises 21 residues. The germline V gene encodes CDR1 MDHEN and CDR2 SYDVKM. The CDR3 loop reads CASSLMGLRDRGPSGANVLTF. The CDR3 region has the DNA TGTGCCAGCAGTTTGATGGGGCTCCGGGACAGGGGGCCCTCTGGGGCCAACGTCCTGACTTTC.

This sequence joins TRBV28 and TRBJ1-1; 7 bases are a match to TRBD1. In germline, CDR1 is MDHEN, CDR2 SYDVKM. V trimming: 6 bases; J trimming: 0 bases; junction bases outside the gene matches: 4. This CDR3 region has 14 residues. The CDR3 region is CASRTGLMNTEAFF. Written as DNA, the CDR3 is TGTGCCAGCAGGACAGGGTTAATGAACACTGAAGCTTTCTTT.

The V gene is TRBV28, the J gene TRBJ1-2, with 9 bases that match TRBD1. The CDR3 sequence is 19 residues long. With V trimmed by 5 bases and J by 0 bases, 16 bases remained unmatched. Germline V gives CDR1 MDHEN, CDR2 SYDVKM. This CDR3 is CASSAPQGADYKANYGYTF. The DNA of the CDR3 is TGTGCCAGCAGTGCCCCACAGGGGGCTGACTATAAGGCTAACTATGGCTACACCTTC.

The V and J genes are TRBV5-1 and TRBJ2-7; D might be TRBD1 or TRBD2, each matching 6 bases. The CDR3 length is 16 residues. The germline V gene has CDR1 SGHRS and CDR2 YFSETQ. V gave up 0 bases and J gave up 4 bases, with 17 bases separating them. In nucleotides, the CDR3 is TGCGCCAGCAGCTTGGGGTTAGGGGGACTCGGGTACGAGCAGTACTTC. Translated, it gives CASSLGLGGLGYEQYF.